The clone carrying this T cell receptor beta chain was detected many times. The antigen is undetermined. Uncontrolled infection, other autoimmune disease, pregnancy or lactation disqualified patients from enrolment. Diagnosis relied on clinical symptoms, serum thyroxine and TRAb, thyroid ultrasound and orbital computed tomography. This sample stems from a study of T cells in Graves' hyperthyroidism and ophthalmopathy. The source material, RNA transcripts, was used to amplify TCR beta CDR3 regions. Researchers ran a first-round RT-PCR on the TCR CDR3 using the HTBI primer set. In TCRdb, the multiplex PCR reads were re-called with MiXCR into one record per CDR3 protein. This table has 450,000 to 700,000 distinct CDR3 sequences, 35% to 55% appearing once. This CDR3 contains 13 residues. The V and J ends lost 9 bases and 0 bases respectively, with 10 bases between them. Germline V CDR1 and CDR2: KGHDR, SFDVKD.

Study-wide findings and caveats: In blood, most of the thyroid clonotypes expanded above 0.001 were also present. From stable hyperthyroidism, ophthalmopathy was set apart by a 13 V-J model.

Specimen: peripheral blood or thyroid tissue (not recorded which). The V and J genes are TRBV24-1 and TRBJ1-1; a weak D match, TRBD1 (5 bases). This TCR was recovered from an adult woman with Graves' disease, either hyperthyroidism or ophthalmopathy (not recorded which). This chain's CDR3 is CATRGRMNTEAFF. The CDR3 DNA sequence: TGTGCCACCCGGGGACGGATGAACACTGAAGCTTTCTTT.